The clone carrying this T cell receptor beta chain showed up just a few times. Its antigen remains unknown. These data come from a study of CD8 T cells in ankylosing spondylitis. This CDR3 comprises 13 residues. Germline V gene lookup returns CDR1 MNHNY and CDR2 SVGAGI (reference sequence). With 10 bases removed from V and 1 base from J, the gap between germline ends came to 13 bases. TCRdb itself ran the 5' RACE reads through MiXCR, one entry per CDR3 protein. The sample consists of approximately 150,000 distinct CDR3 sequences, approximately 9.9% of them appearing once. Findings of the study overall: A TCR beta motif of about eight highly homologous variants appeared characteristic of ankylosing spondylitis blood. Disease-linked clones had a CD8+ phenotype and relatively low frequency in peripheral blood. Earlier literature documents some of the motif variants in reactive arthritis synovial fluid and blood. Reportedly, disease-linked clones are significantly enriched in ankylosing spondylitis patients' matched synovial fluid.

The clonotype comes from a female donor with ankylosing spondylitis or in good health (not recorded which). Sequencing input: blood, either unsorted or a sorted T cell fraction (not recorded which). The chain has TRBV6-6 and TRBJ1-1; D is unclear. The CDR3 DNA sequence: TGTGCCAATAAAGCCGGGCCGAACACTGAAGCTTTCTTT. It codes for CANKAGPNTEAFF.